The rows below give T cell receptor beta chains drawn from one sample of a study of cytomegalovirus exposure and HLA in healthy donors. Assay used: immunoSEQ multiplex PCR; TCRdb lists only in-frame clones, some missing. The sample has some 86,000 clones; about 70% are singletons. The sequencing sample was made of PBMCs. These TCRs come from a man aged 30-40 years in good health and CMV-seronegative. Both conserved end residues are part of each CDR3. D genes are given only for firm matches. The size entry is marked missing in some rows and otherwise reads once, few, many or a size class.

>TRBV19|-|-|TRBJ1-1
TGTGCCAGTGATGGATTCGGATGGACAGCGAACACTGAAGCTTTCTTT
CASDGFGWTANTEAFF
>TRBV6-1|TRBD1|-|TRBJ1-2
TGTGCCAGCAGTACTGGACAGGGTAAAAACTATGGCTACACCTTC
CASSTGQGKNYGYTF
>TRBV6-1|TRBD2|once|TRBJ2-3
TGTGCCAGCAGTGAAGCGCTCGGGGGGGCAGATACGCAGTATTTT
CASSEALGGADTQYF
>TRBV2|-|-|TRBJ1-4
TGTGCCAGCAGTGAACGGGGGGAAATTAATGAAAAACTGTTTTTT
CASSERGEINEKLFF
>TRBV18|TRBD1|-|TRBJ2-7
TGTGCCAGCTCACCATCCAGGGGGCTCGACGAGCAGTACTTC
CASSPSRGLDEQYF
>TRBV10-3|-|few|TRBJ1-1
TGTGCCATCAGTGAGTCGACATCCAGGGCCGCTTTCTTT
CAISESTSRAAFF
>TRBV4-1|TRBD2|-|TRBJ2-7
TGCGCCAGCAGCCAAGTAGCGGGGGTTTCCTACGAGCAGTACTTC
CASSQVAGVSYEQYF
>TRBV30|TRBD2|-|TRBJ2-7
TGTGCCTGGAGCATGACTAGCCTCTCCTACGAGCAGTACTTC
CAWSMTSLSYEQYF
>TRBV5-1|-|-|TRBJ1-4
TGCGCCAGCAGCTTGGATCAAGGGGCACTGTTTTTT
CASSLDQGALFF
>TRBV7-6|TRBD1|-|TRBJ2-7
TGTGCCAGCAGCCCTGGACAGGGGGGGCCCTACGAGCAGTACTTC
CASSPGQGGPYEQYF
>TRBV15|TRBD1|-|TRBJ1-2
TGTGCCACCAGCAGGGGAGACAGGGGCAGCTATGGCTACACCTTC
CATSRGDRGSYGYTF
>TRBV5-1|-|few|TRBJ1-2
TGCGCCAGCTCTAGCCAGAGACACCCAGCCCCTTATGGCTACACCTTC
CASSSQRHPAPYGYTF
>TRBV28|TRBD1|-|TRBJ1-1
TGTGCCAGCGAGGGACAGATGAACACTGAAGCTTTCTTT
CASEGQMNTEAFF
>TRBV4-1|-|-|TRBJ1-1
TGCGCCAGCAGCCAGGCCCCGCGGGTGAACACTGAAGCTTTCTTT
CASSQAPRVNTEAFF
>TRBV6-5|TRBD1|once|TRBJ2-7
TGTGCCAGCAGGCGGGGACAGGGCGTCTACGAGCAGTACTTC
CASRRGQGVYEQYF
>TRBV4-2|TRBD2|few|TRBJ2-4
TGTGCCAGCAGCCAAGATACTAGCGTAGCCAAAAACATTCAGTACTTC
CASSQDTSVAKNIQYF
>TRBV28|TRBD2|few|TRBJ2-1
TGTGCCAGCAGTTTATTAGCCGGGACTAGCGGAAACAATGAGCAGTTCTTC
CASSLLAGTSGNNEQFF
>TRBV4-3|TRBD2|few|TRBJ2-3
TGCGCCAGCAGCCAAGATAAGGTGGGACTAGGGACAGATACGCAGTATTTT
CASSQDKVGLGTDTQYF
>TRBV25-1|-|-|TRBJ1-2
TGTGCCAGCAGTGAGCCAGGGGAAATCTCTGGCTACACCTTC
CASSEPGEISGYTF
>TRBV6-1|-|-|TRBJ1-1
TGTGCCAGCAGTGTGACTCAGGGGAATGAAGCTTTCTTT
CASSVTQGNEAFF
>TRBV28|TRBD1|-|TRBJ2-7
TGTGCCAGCAGGACCGGGACAGGGTCCTCCTACGAGCAGTACTTC
CASRTGTGSSYEQYF
>TRBV4-1|TRBD1|-|TRBJ1-5
TGCGCCAGCAGCCACGCCCTAGTCAGGGGGCGAACGGTTGATCAGCCCCAGCATTTT
CASSHALVRGRTVDQPQHF
>TRBV2|TRBD1|few|TRBJ1-2
TGTGCCTCCGAGGAGGAGGGGGCGACGGATGACTACACCTTC
CASEEEGATDDYTF
>TRBV4-2|TRBD2|-|TRBJ2-1
TGTGCCAGCAGCCAGGGCGAAGCGGGGGGGGACTACAATGAGCAGTTCTTC
CASSQGEAGGDYNEQFF
>TRBV5-8|TRBD1|-|TRBJ1-5
TGTGCCAGCAGCGCAGGGACAGTGAGTAGTCAGCCCCAGCATTTT
CASSAGTVSSQPQHF
>TRBV7-2|-|-|TRBJ1-3
TGTGCCAGCAGCTTCCGGGACACTATCCTGGGAAACACCATATATTTT
CASSFRDTILGNTIYF
>TRBV29-1|TRBD1|few|TRBJ2-2
TGCAGCGTTGCGACAGGGTATGAGAACACCGGGGAGCTGTTTTTT
CSVATGYENTGELFF
>TRBV5-6|-|-|TRBJ1-1
TGTGCCAGCAGCTGGGGCGGTACTGAAGCTTTCTTT
CASSWGGTEAFF